The 10 T cell receptor beta chains given below trace back to one sample, sequenced in a study of T cells in Graves' hyperthyroidism and ophthalmopathy. The CDR3 regions of TCR beta were amplified from RNA transcripts. First-round RT-PCR with HTBI primers amplified the TCR CDR3 region. TCRdb redid the calling of the multiplex PCR reads with MiXCR, one entry per CDR3 protein. The table shows about 92,000 distinct CDR3 sequences, with about half occurring only once. Sequencing was done on a sample of blood. The origin of the receptors is a woman between 35 and 50 years old with Graves' hyperthyroidism.

CDR3 residues: CASSSIRGSYQPQHF. CDR3 bases: TGTGCCAGCAGTTCCATCCGGGGCAGCTATCAGCCCCAGCATTTT. The chain has TRBV7-8 and TRBJ1-5, with a tentative D call TRBD1 (5 bases). Germline-derived CDR1 and CDR2 are SGHVS and FQNEAQ. The CDR3 runs to 15 residues. The V end lost 6 bases, the J end lost 5 bases, and 17 bases lay between the germline ends. The whole variable domain, filled in from reference TRBV7-8 and TRBJ1-5, reads GAGVSQSPRYKVAKRGQDVALRCDPISGHVSLFWYQQALGQGPEFLTYFQNEAQLDKSGLPSDRFFAERPEGSVSTLKIQRTQQEDSAVYLCASSSIRGSYQPQHFGDGTRLSIL.

The V call is TRBV10-3, the J call TRBJ2-5; TRBD2 matches 10 bases. CDR1 and CDR2 from the germline V gene are ENHRY and SYGVKD. V trimming: 8 bases; J trimming: 5 bases; junction bases outside the gene matches: 11. The CDR3 totals 15 residues. CDR3 DNA: TGTGCCATCGGGCAAGCGGGAGGGCCGCAGGAGACCCAGTACTTC. Its protein product is CAIGQAGGPQETQYF.

This clonotype was seen many times. The chain uses TRBV2 and TRBJ2-2; TRBD1 matches at 9 bases. Unmatched junction bases numbered 10, after V lost 5 bases and J lost 6 bases. The germline V gene has CDR1 SNHLY and CDR2 FYNNEI. This CDR3 has 16 residues. CDR3 protein: CASSYSGTGWPGELFF. Here the CDR3 DNA reads TGTGCCAGCAGTTACTCCGGGACAGGGTGGCCCGGGGAGCTGTTTTTT. Variable domain in full (rest from reference TRBV2 and TRBJ2-2): EPEVTQTPSHQVTQMGQEVILRCVPISNHLYFYWYRQILGQKVEFLVSFYNNEISEKSEIFDDQFSVERPDGSNFTLKIRSTKLEDSAMYFCASSYSGTGWPGELFFGEGSRLTVL.

This clonotype was counted between two and nine times. The chain joins TRBV7-9 to TRBJ2-5, with 11 bases matching TRBD2. The CDR3 runs 14 residues. V gave up 5 bases and J gave up 7 bases; unmatched junction bases: 6. CDR1 is SEHNR, CDR2 FQNEAQ, per germline (reference sequence). CDR3 coding DNA: TGTGCCAGCAGCGGGGGACTAGCGGCAAGGACCCAGTACTTC. Its protein product is CASSGGLAARTQYF. The whole variable domain, remainder taken from reference TRBV7-9 and TRBJ2-5, is DTGVSQNPRHKITKRGQNVTFRCDPISEHNRLYWYRQTLGQGPEFLTYFQNEAQLEKSRLLSDRFSAERPKGSFSTLEIQRTEQGDSAMYLCASSGGLAARTQYFGPGTRLLVL.

This clonotype has only one observation. This rearrangement joins TRBV7-9 to TRBJ2-5, with D perhaps TRBD2 (6 bases). The germline gives CDR1 SEHNR, CDR2 FQNEAQ (reference sequence). V shed 5 bases and J shed 4 bases, with 20 bases lying between them. The CDR3 runs to 16 residues. Here the CDR3 reads CASSLSGFTGAETQYF. CDR3 nucleotides: TGTGCCAGCAGCCTGAGCGGGTTCACCGGGGCAGAGACCCAGTACTTC.

The V and J genes are TRBV29-1 and TRBJ2-7, with 9 bases identical to TRBD1. Looked up from germline, CDR1 is SQVTM and CDR2 is ANQGSEA. The CDR3 loop spans 12 amino acids. V trimming: 7 bases; J trimming: 2 bases; junction bases outside the gene matches: 3. This CDR3 reads CSAGTGTYEQYF. Written as DNA, the CDR3 is TGCAGCGCCGGGACAGGGACCTACGAGCAGTACTTC.

On this clonotype: The CDR3 does not close with the conserved phenylalanine or tryptophan, likely indicating a read error. The limits of the CDR3 on the DNA are not certain, so only TCRdb's listed CDR3 is given. The V gene is TRBV19, the J gene TRBJ1-4. Germline CDR1 LNHDA, CDR2 SQIVND (reference sequence). Both ends counted, the CDR3 spans 9 residues. CDR3 in amino acids: CAWTRAGFY.

The table lists this clonotype with a few counts. The rearrangement joins TRBV24-1 to TRBJ2-2; no clear D. The V end was cut by 3 bases, the J end by 9 bases, with 10 bases between. The CDR3 has 13 residues. The V gene's germline CDR1 is KGHDR and CDR2 SFDVKD. Here the CDR3 DNA reads TGTGCCACCAGTGATCGCGCCGGAAGGGAGCTGTTTTTT. The encoded protein is CATSDRAGRELFF.

This chain connects TRBV7-2 to TRBJ2-2, with TRBD2 matching 8 bases. V lost 6 bases to trimming and J lost 4 bases; unmatched junction nucleotides: 10. CDR3 length: 16 residues. CDR1 SGHTA and CDR2 FQGNSA come from the germline V gene. The CDR3 bases are TGTGCCAGCAGTTATGTTTCTAGCGGGTCCACCGGGGAGCTGTTTTTT. It translates to CASSYVSSGSTGELFF.

The table lists this clonotype with many counts. The CDR3 bases are TGTGCCAGCAGCCCAGGACAGGGACGAAACTCTGGAAACACCATATATTTT. Its translation is CASSPGQGRNSGNTIYF. V gene TRBV7-9 combines with J gene TRBJ1-3, with 8 bases aligning to TRBD1. CDR3 size: 17 residues. The trim removed 5 bases at V and 0 bases at J, leaving 9 bases unmatched. Germline V gene data show CDR1 as SEHNR and CDR2 as FQNEAQ (reference sequence).